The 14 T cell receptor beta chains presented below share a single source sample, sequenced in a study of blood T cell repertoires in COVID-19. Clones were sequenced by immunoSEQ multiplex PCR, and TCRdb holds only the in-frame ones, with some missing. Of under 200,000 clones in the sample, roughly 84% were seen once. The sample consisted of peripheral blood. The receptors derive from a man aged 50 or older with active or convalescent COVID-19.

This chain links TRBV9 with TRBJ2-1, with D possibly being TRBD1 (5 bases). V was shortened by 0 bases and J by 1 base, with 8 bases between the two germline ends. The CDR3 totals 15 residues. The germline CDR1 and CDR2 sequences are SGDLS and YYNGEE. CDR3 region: CASSVEGKSYNEQFF. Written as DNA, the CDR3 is TGTGCCAGCAGCGTAGAGGGGAAGTCCTACAATGAGCAGTTCTTC.

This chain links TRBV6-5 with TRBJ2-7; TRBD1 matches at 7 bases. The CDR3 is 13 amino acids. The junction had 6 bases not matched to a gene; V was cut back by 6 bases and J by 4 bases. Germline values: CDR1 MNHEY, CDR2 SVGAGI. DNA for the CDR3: TGTGCCAGCAGCCCCGGGACAGCTTACGAGCAGTACTTC. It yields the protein CASSPGTAYEQYF.

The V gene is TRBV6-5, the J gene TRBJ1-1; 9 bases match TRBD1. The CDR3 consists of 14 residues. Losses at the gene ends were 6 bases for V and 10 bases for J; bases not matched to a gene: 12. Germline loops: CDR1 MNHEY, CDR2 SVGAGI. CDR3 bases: TGTGCCAGCAGATATAGCCGGGGACAGGGAGGAGCTTTCTTT. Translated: CASRYSRGQGGAFF.

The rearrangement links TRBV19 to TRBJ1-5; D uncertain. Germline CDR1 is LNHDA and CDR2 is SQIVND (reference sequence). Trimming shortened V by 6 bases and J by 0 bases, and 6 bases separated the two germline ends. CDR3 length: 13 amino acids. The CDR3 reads CASSPYSNQPQHF. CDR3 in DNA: TGTGCCAGTAGCCCCTATAGCAATCAGCCCCAGCATTTT. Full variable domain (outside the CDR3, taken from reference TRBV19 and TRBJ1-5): DGGITQSPKYLFRKEGQNVTLSCEQNLNHDAMYWYRQDPGQGLRLIYYSQIVNDFQKGDIAEGYSVSREKKESFPLTVTSAQKNPTAFYLCASSPYSNQPQHFGDGTRLSIL.

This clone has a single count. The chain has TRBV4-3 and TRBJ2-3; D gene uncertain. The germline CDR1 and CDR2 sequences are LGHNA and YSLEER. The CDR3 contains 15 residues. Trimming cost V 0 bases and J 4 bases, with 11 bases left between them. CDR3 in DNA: TGCGCCAGCAGCCAAGATGGCCTGAAATCAGATACGCAGTATTTT. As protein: CASSQDGLKSDTQYF.

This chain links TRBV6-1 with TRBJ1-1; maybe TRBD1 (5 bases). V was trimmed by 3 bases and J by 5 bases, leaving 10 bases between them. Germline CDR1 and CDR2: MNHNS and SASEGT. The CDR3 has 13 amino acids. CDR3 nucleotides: TGTGCCAGCAGTGAGCACAGGCAGACTGAAGCTTTCTTT. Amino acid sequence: CASSEHRQTEAFF.

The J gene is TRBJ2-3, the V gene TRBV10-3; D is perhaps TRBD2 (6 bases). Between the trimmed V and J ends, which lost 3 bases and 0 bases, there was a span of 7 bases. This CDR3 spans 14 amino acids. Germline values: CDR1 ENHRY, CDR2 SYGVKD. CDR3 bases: TGTGCCATCAGTGACGGGACTAGCACAGATACGCAGTATTTT. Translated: CAISDGTSTDTQYF.

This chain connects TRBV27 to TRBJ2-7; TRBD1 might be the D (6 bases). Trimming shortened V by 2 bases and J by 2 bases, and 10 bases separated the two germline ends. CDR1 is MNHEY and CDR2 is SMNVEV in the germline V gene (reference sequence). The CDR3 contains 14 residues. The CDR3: CASSLAQGTYEQYF. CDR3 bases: TGTGCCAGCAGTTTAGCCCAGGGGACCTACGAGCAGTACTTC.

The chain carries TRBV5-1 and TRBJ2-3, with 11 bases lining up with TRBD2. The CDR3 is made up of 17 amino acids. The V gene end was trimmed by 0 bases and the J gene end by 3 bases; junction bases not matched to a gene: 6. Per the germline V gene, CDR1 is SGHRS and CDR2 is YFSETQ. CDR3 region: CASSLAVVAGGTDTQYF. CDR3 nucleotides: TGCGCCAGCAGCTTGGCCGTGGTAGCGGGAGGGACAGATACGCAGTATTTT.

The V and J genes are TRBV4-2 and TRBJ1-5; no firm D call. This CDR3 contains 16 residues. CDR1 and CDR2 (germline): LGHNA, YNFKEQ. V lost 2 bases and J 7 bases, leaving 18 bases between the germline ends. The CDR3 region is CASSQNSRGSGQPQHF. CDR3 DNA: TGTGCCAGCAGCCAAAATTCGCGAGGGAGCGGCCAGCCCCAGCATTTT.

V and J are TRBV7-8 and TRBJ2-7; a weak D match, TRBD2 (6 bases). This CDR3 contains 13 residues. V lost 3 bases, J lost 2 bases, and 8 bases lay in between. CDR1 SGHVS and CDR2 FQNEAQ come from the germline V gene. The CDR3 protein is CASSFGRAYEQYF. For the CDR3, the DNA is TGTGCCAGCAGCTTCGGGAGAGCCTACGAGCAGTACTTC.

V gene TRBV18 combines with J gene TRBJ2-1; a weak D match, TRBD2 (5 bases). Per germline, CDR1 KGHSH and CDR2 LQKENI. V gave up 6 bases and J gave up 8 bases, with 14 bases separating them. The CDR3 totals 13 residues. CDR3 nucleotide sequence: TGTGCCAGCTCCAACCAACCGGGGTATGAGCAGTTCTTC. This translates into CASSNQPGYEQFF.

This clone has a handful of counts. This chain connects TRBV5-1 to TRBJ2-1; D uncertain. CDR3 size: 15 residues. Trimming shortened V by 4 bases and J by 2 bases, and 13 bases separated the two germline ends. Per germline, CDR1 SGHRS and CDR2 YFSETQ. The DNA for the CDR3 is TGCGCCAGCAGCATAACCTCCGGTCCCTACAATGAGCAGTTCTTC. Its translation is CASSITSGPYNEQFF.

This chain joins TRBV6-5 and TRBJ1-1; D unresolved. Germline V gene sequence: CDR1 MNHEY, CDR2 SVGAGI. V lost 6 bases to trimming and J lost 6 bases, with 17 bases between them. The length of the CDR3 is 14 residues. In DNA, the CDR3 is TGTGCCAGCAGCCCCATTGATCGAAGCGCTGAAGCTTTCTTT. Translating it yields CASSPIDRSAEAFF.